Shown below are 8 T cell receptor beta chains from a single sample sequenced in a study of beta chain features in type 1 diabetes. Of the isolated RNA, all was reverse transcribed, and so the sequenced material was expressed TCRB transcripts. Clones were sequenced by immunoSEQ multiplex PCR, and TCRdb holds only the in-frame ones, with some missing. This table has a few hundred thousand clones, 25% to 30% appearing once. Sequencing input: central memory CD4+ T cells from blood. These receptors were obtained from a man aged 25 to 40 in good health.

This clone was detected a few times. Other DNA sequences of this sample code for an identical CDR3. This rearrangement joins TRBV29-1 to TRBJ2-5; D is unresolved. V shed 4 bases and J shed 4 bases, with 4 bases lying between them. CDR3 length: 10 residues. Germline assignment: CDR1 SQVTM and CDR2 ANQGSEA. The CDR3: CSVGGETQYF. DNA for the CDR3: TGCAGCGTTGGGGGAGAGACCCAGTACTTC.

This clone showed up just a few times. The V gene is TRBV30, the J gene TRBJ2-7; TRBD1 matches 7 bases. The germline gives CDR1 GTSNPN, CDR2 SVGIG (reference sequence). The CDR3 spans 15 residues. The V and J ends lost 4 bases and 0 bases, in that order; junction bases with no gene match: 9. For the CDR3, the DNA is TGTGCCTGGAAACCCGTCGGGACAGCCTCCTACGAGCAGTACTTC. It translates to CAWKPVGTASYEQYF.

This clone was counted only a few times. The rearrangement links TRBV7-6 to TRBJ2-5; 8 nucleotides agree with TRBD1. V gave up 5 bases and J gave up 5 bases; unmatched junction bases: 13. CDR1 and CDR2 (germline): SGHVS, FNYEAQ. CDR3 length equals 16 residues. DNA for the CDR3: TGTGCCAGCAGCCCATTCGGACAGGGACAGGTGGAGACCCAGTACTTC. Translation: CASSPFGQGQVETQYF.

This clone was seen a handful of times. The CDR3 sequence: CASSLGSTYEQYF. The CDR3 nucleotides read TGCGCCAGCAGCTTGGGCAGTACCTACGAGCAGTACTTC. This chain uses TRBV5-1 with TRBJ2-7, with D hard to call. This CDR3 has 13 amino acids. CDR1 is SGHRS and CDR2 is YFSETQ in the germline V gene. Trimming took off 0 bases at V and 2 bases at J, with 6 bases between the two ends.

The genes are TRBV5-4 and TRBJ2-1; either TRBD1 or TRBD2 may supply D (5 bases each). Germline V gives CDR1 SGHNT, CDR2 YYREEE (reference sequence). Trimming took 4 bases from V and 2 from J, leaving 19 bases between them. This CDR3 has 17 amino acids. CDR3 coding DNA: TGTGCCAGCAGCCCACCAGCCCTTCGAGGGGCCTACAATGAGCAGTTCTTC. Translated, it gives CASSPPALRGAYNEQFF.

The chain recombines TRBV7-9 with TRBJ1-1; D is ambiguous. V was clipped by 0 bases and J by 4 bases, with 9 bases between them. This CDR3 is built from 14 residues. Germline-derived CDR1 and CDR2 are SEHNR and FQNEAQ (reference sequence). CDR3 in DNA: TGTGCCAGCAGCTTAGCGGGTCAAACCACTGAAGCTTTCTTT. Translating it yields CASSLAGQTTEAFF.

The chain employs TRBV7-2 and TRBJ1-2; TRBD1 matches 8 bases. Trimming cost V 2 bases and J 8 bases; bases outside gene matches: 10. CDR3 length equals 15 residues. Germline values: CDR1 SGHTA, CDR2 FQGNSA. The CDR3 DNA reads as TGTGCCAGCAGCTTAACCCAGACAGGGGTAAGCGGCTACACCTTC. It translates to CASSLTQTGVSGYTF.

This clone came up a few times. V gene TRBV6-5 combines with J gene TRBJ2-5; perhaps D is TRBD1 or TRBD2 (5 bases each). V lost 5 bases and J 7 bases, leaving 17 bases between the germline ends. This CDR3 comprises 14 residues. Germline V CDR1 and CDR2: MNHEY, SVGAGI. In DNA form, the CDR3 reads TGTGCCAGCAGTATCTCCGGGACCGAATTGACCCAGTACTTC. This encodes CASSISGTELTQYF.